A single T cell receptor (beta chain) is shown here with its context. This receptor's antigen is unknown. Base-call qualities are not available, and no considerably larger clone is one nucleotide away. Library prep was done by PCR. Sequenced on an Illumina HiSeq 2500. TCR library preparation used molecular barcoding, with unique molecular identifiers applied to normalize quantification of the TCRbeta repertoire. TCRdb trimmed the raw reads at Q25, called clones with MiXCR and kept productive beta chains. Every distinct CDR3 protein forms one entry, paired with its most common genes and DNA. Across this sample there are hundreds of thousands of distinct CDR3 sequences, with approximately 13% seen only once. The ten largest clones take up roughly 2.3% of the sample. Spanning cysteine to phenylalanine, the CDR3 consists of 13 amino acids. Just the 39-base CDR3 DNA is kept, in frame starting at base 1. From the germline V gene (reference sequence), CDR1 is DFQATT and CDR2 is SNEGSKA. Cut back by 6 bases and 1 base, the V and J ends lie 13 bases apart.

The treatment or condition label, as the study defines it: allogeneic hematopoietic cell transplantation with graft depleted of TCRalphabeta T cells and CD19 B cells. Transplant recipients were children who received TCRalphabeta/CD19-depleted allogeneic hematopoietic cell grafts. The data were taken from a study of T-cell reconstitution after alpha-beta-depleted transplantation in children (dated by TCRdb to 2016 to 2017). Study-wide context: Using TCR repertoire profiling, the study followed T-cell immune reconstitution in a quantitative way in children after TCRalphabeta/CD19-depleted allogeneic hematopoietic cell transplantation.

Overall study outcomes, separate from this receptor: The frequencies of hyperexpanded clones fell over the following months, and after one year, T-cell counts and TCRbeta diversity were mostly attributed to newly produced T cells. The apparently early recovery of alphabetaT-cell counts about two months after transplant reportedly depended on only several hundred rapidly expanded clones that came from non-depleted graft cells. In some patients, the high TCRbeta diversity seen at day 60 was put down to recipient T cells and intrathymic progenitors that had survived conditioning.

The V and J genes are TRBV20-1 and TRBJ2-7; D gene: possibly TRBD2, on 6 matching bases. The receptor's source is a male patient aged 10 to 17 who had a stem cell transplant for acute myeloid leukemia, so the T cells may come from the graft donor. The sequences come from PBMCs, mostly from graft donor cells, collected 360 days after TCRalphabeta/CD19-depleted stem cell transplant. The DNA sequence is given as TGCAGTGCCCCGTGGGCGGGATCCTACGAGCAGTACTTC. Its translation is CSAPWAGSYEQYF.